This T cell receptor (beta chain) was recorded in a study of blood T cell repertoires in COVID-19 (dated by TCRdb to the early 2020s). Background on the whole study: Samples from collaborators originated in the United States, Italy and Spain and spanned both the acute and convalescent phases of COVID-19. Where HLA class I and class II types were available, the types were taken from metadata supplied by the sample provider, not from assay-based typing. The dataset comprised deeply sampled blood TCRbeta repertoires from subjects exposed to, actively infected with, or recovered from COVID-19. A freely available public database, intended as a resource for researchers studying the immune response to SARS-CoV-2, is where the repertoires were released. The prospective study material was composed of cDNA or gDNA derived from T cells, B-cell-depleted T cells, or PBMCs. Samples were obtained from the ongoing ImmuneRACE study (first 160 participants) and from over 1,000 subjects provided by 6 global collaborators. A de-identified subject ID, COVID-19 status, age in years and sex were almost always included in the sample metadata. Overall results and qualifications from the work: The amount of clinical and demographic metadata varied by source and participant and was provided uncurated.

Whole blood was collected in K2EDTA tubes by collaborating institutions according to the institutions' own protocols. For TCRbeta analysis, collaborators shipped samples as frozen whole blood, isolated PBMCs, or DNA extracted from either of those sample types. With respect to this clone: Its antigen remains undetermined. No per-base quality is available; no much larger clone lies one base away.

CDR1 and CDR2, looked up from the germline V gene (reference sequence), are LGHDT and YNNKEL. The CDR3 holds 15 amino acids from the cysteine to the phenylalanine. Only the CDR3 part of the read is kept: 45 bases, read in frame from the first base. At the junction V is shortened by 4 bases and J by 6 bases; bases outside the gene matches: 9. The immunoSEQ Assay, a bias-controlled multiplex PCR, was used to amplify TCRbeta CDR3 regions from genomic DNA. The authors processed their data as follows. Within the assay, amplification of reference gene primers was used to estimate how many nucleated cells each sample contained. Sequence reads were collapsed and filtered to measure the absolute abundance of every unique TCRbeta CDR3 rearrangement. Productive Simpson clonality was computed per sample as the square root of Simpson's diversity index over productive rearrangements. Not all clones reach the TCRdb copy of this immuneACCESS table, which keeps in-frame sequences only. Checked studies attribute under half of the gap to unresolved V genes and leave the rest unexplained. V, J and clone size were drawn from that table, and D and trimming were deduced from the DNA. The sample table holds 200,000 or so clones, of which roughly 87% were seen once. In total, the top ten clones hold over 1.5% of the sample.

The receptor was derived from a man aged 40-50 years with active or convalescent COVID-19. The V and J genes are TRBV3-1 (or the pseudogene TRBV3-2) and TRBJ2-7, with TRBD1 identical over 10 junction bases. Sequencing input: peripheral blood. CDR3 loop: CASSLGQGVEGEQYF. The DNA reads as follows: TGTGCCAGCAGCCTTGGACAGGGGGTTGAGGGCGAGCAGTACTTC.